The 12 T cell receptor beta chains below come from one sample, sequenced in a study of blood T cell repertoires in COVID-19. Sequencing used immunoSEQ multiplex PCR; TCRdb keeps in-frame clones, though not all of them. This sample yields over 85,000 clones, of which about 80% are seen a single time; roughly a quarter belongs to the top ten. Material: peripheral blood. These receptor sequences come from a man between 65 and 80 years old with acute or convalescent COVID-19.

The V gene is TRBV3-1 (or the pseudogene TRBV3-2), the J gene TRBJ2-7; perhaps TRBD2 as D (5 bases). CDR1 and CDR2 from the germline V gene are LGHDT and YNNKEL (reference sequence). Trimming pared 4 bases from V and 5 bases from J, leaving 15 bases between. The CDR3 contains 14 residues. The CDR3 here is CASSPPTSPHEQYF. The CDR3 nucleotides are TGTGCCAGCAGCCCCCCTACTAGTCCCCACGAGCAGTACTTC.

V usage is TRBV2 and J usage is TRBJ1-2; D is unresolved. Germline CDR1 is SNHLY and CDR2 is FYNNEI. This CDR3 has 13 amino acids. V lost 4 bases to trimming and J lost 2 bases, with 8 bases between them. The CDR3 here is CASSVARNYGYTF. As DNA, the CDR3 is TGTGCCAGCAGTGTGGCCAGGAACTATGGCTACACCTTC.

V usage is TRBV9 and J usage is TRBJ2-7; 11 nucleotides match TRBD1. The CDR3 is 15 amino acids. Germline V lookup: CDR1 SGDLS, CDR2 YYNGEE. The V and J ends lost 3 bases and 7 bases, in that order; junction bases with no gene match: 9. The CDR3 is CASSADRGRVGEQYF. Written as DNA, the CDR3 is TGTGCCAGCAGCGCGGACAGGGGGCGCGTCGGGGAGCAGTACTTC. Combining the CDR3 with reference TRBV9 and TRBJ2-7 gives the whole variable domain DSGVTQTPKHLITATGQRVTLRCSPRSGDLSVYWYQQSLDQGLQFLIQYYNGEERAKGNILERFSAQQFPDLHSELNLSSLELGDSALYFCASSADRGRVGEQYFGPGTRLTVT.

This clone has a handful of counts. The rearrangement joins TRBV5-1 to TRBJ1-4; 7 nucleotides match TRBD1. The junction had 2 bases not matched to a gene; V was cut back by 0 bases and J by 3 bases. The CDR3 runs 15 residues. Looked up from germline, CDR1 is SGHRS and CDR2 is YFSETQ. The CDR3 region is CASSLDGTANEKLFF. CDR3 DNA sequence: TGCGCCAGCAGCTTGGACGGGACAGCTAATGAAAAACTGTTTTTT. Drawing the rest from reference TRBV5-1 and TRBJ1-4, the complete variable domain is KAGVTQTPRYLIKTRGQQVTLSCSPISGHRSVSWYQQTPGQGLQFLFEYFSETQRNKGNFPGRFSGRQFSNSRSEMNVSTLELGDSALYLCASSLDGTANEKLFFGSGTQLSVL.

This clone has just a few counts. V gene TRBV6-5 combines with J gene TRBJ2-7; D might be TRBD1 (5 bases). V was trimmed by 6 bases and J by 3 bases, leaving 12 bases between them. Per germline, CDR1 MNHEY and CDR2 SVGAGI. This CDR3 is built from 13 residues. The CDR3 nucleotides read TGTGCCAGCAGAGGGGCGCAGGTCTACGAGCAGTACTTC. Its protein is CASRGAQVYEQYF.

V usage is TRBV7-5 and J usage is TRBJ2-4; the table's D call, TRBD2, has no DNA check behind it. TRBV7-5 is deemed a pseudogene. The CDR3 totals 16 residues. As DNA, the CDR3 is TGTGCCAGAAGCTTACAGAGAGGCTCGGCCAAAAACATTCAGTACTTC. As protein: CARSLQRGSAKNIQYF.

This chain links TRBV5-4 with TRBJ2-1; 9 bases match TRBD1. The junction had 12 bases not matched to a gene; V was cut back by 9 bases and J by 5 bases. The CDR3 covers 15 residues. Germline-derived CDR1 and CDR2 are SGHNT and YYREEE (reference sequence). CDR3 DNA: TGTGCCACTCCGGGACAGGGAGGGGAGCACAATGAGCAGTTCTTC. As protein: CATPGQGGEHNEQFF.

This clone was recorded only once. This rearrangement joins TRBV5-6 to TRBJ2-5; 9 bases line up with TRBD2. Germline-derived CDR1 and CDR2 are SGHDT and YYEEEE. This CDR3 region has 17 residues. The V and J ends lost 2 bases and 0 bases, in that order; junction bases with no gene match: 8. The CDR3, as DNA: TGTGCCAGCAGCTTCCGATCTAGCGGGATGTACCAAGAGACCCAGTACTTC. It codes for CASSFRSSGMYQETQYF.

This clone was found a few times. This chain connects TRBV3-1 (or the pseudogene TRBV3-2) to TRBJ2-1, with 9 bases fitting TRBD2. V was clipped by 0 bases and J by 4 bases; unmatched bases: 19. Germline V lookup: CDR1 LGHDT, CDR2 YNNKEL (reference sequence). The CDR3 loop spans 21 amino acids. As DNA, the CDR3 is TGTGCCAGCAGCCAAGATATAGCGGCGAGCGGGAGGACCGCGAATTACAATGAGCAGTTCTTC. Amino acid sequence: CASSQDIAASGRTANYNEQFF.

The rearrangement links TRBV7-9 to TRBJ1-5, with a tentative D call TRBD1 (6 bases). CDR1 SEHNR and CDR2 FQNEAQ come from the germline V gene (reference sequence). Deletions cut 3 bases from V and 2 bases from J, with 8 bases between. The CDR3 totals 14 residues. The CDR3 spells CASSFPGGNQPQHF. DNA for the CDR3: TGTGCCAGCAGCTTCCCAGGGGGCAATCAGCCCCAGCATTTT.

V is TRBV29-1 and J is TRBJ2-2; 7 bases line up with TRBD1. This CDR3 region has 14 residues. Germline assignment: CDR1 SQVTM and CDR2 ANQGSEA. V lost 7 bases and J lost 5; bases outside the gene matches: 10. The CDR3 bases are TGCAGCGCCGCAGAGCAACAGGGGACCGGGGAGCTGTTTTTT. Translation gives CSAAEQQGTGELFF.

J is TRBJ2-1 and V is TRBV13; D possibly corresponds to TRBD2 (6 bases). Germline V gene lookup returns CDR1 PRHDT and CDR2 FYEKMQ (reference sequence). V dropped 2 bases and J dropped 2 bases, with 13 bases sitting between them. This CDR3 has 16 amino acids. The CDR3 nucleotides read TGTGCCAGCAGCTTAAACGCCGGGGGAACCTACAATGAGCAGTTCTTC. Its translation is CASSLNAGGTYNEQFF. The variable domain in full, completed from reference TRBV13 and TRBJ2-1, reads AAGVIQSPRHLIKEKRETATLKCYPIPRHDTVYWYQQGPGQDPQFLISFYEKMQSDKGSIPDRFSAQQFSDYHSELNMSSLELGDSALYFCASSLNAGGTYNEQFFGPGTRLTVL.